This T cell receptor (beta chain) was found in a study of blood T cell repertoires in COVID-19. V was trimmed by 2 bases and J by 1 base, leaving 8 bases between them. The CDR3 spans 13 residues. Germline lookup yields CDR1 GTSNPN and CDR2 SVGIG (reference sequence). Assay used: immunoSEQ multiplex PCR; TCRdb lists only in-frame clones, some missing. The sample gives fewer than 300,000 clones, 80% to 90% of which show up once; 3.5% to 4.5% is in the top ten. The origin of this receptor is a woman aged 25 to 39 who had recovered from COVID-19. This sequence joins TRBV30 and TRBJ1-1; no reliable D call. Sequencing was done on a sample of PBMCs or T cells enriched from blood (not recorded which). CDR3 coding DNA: TGTGCCTGGAGTTCTATGCCGAACACTGAAGCTTTCTTT. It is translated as CAWSSMPNTEAFF. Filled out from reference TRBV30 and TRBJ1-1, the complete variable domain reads SQTIHQWPATLVQPVGSPLSLECTVEGTSNPNLYWYRQAAGRGLQLLFYSVGIGQISSEVPQNLSASRPQDRQFILSSKKLLLSDSGFYLCAWSSMPNTEAFFGQGTRLTVV.